These 30 T cell receptor beta chains came from one sample sequenced in a study of blood T cells in healthy people across ages. A J-beta primer mix and a sample-barcoded 5' primer were used in a second PCR of roughly 7 to 12 cycles. TCRdb re-called the 5' RACE reads with MiXCR, one entry per CDR3 protein. In the table there are more than 800,000 distinct CDR3 sequences, 25% to 35% of which are singletons. Source material: blood. Receptor source: an elderly woman in good health.

This clonotype was seen only a few times. The chain is built from TRBV12-3 or TRBV12-4 and TRBJ2-2; 9 bases align to TRBD1. The J segment lost 7 bases and the V segment lost 6 bases, leaving 6 bases of the junction unmatched. There are 14 residues in the CDR3. CDR3 sequence (DNA): TGTGCCAGCAGGTTACAGGGGGCAGGCGGGGAGCTGTTTTTT. Encoded protein: CASRLQGAGGELFF.

This clonotype was recorded many times. The chain employs TRBV7-2 and TRBJ1-2; TRBD1 might be the D (6 bases). The germline V gene encodes CDR1 SGHTA and CDR2 FQGNSA. V was trimmed by 5 bases and J by 6 bases, leaving 19 bases between them. This CDR3 is built from 15 residues. The CDR3 sequence is CASSLTGHPTDGYTF. The CDR3 bases are TGTGCCAGCAGCCTAACGGGACACCCGACGGATGGCTACACCTTC.

Remarks on this clonotype: A much larger clonotype is one base distant, so this may be a read error. The genes are TRBV28 and TRBJ2-1; maybe TRBD2 (6 bases). The CDR3 has 15 amino acids. The germline V gene encodes CDR1 MDHEN and CDR2 SYDVKM. The DNA for the CDR3 is TGTGTCTCCCTCGGAACTAGCCGACTTTACAATGAGCAGTTCTTC. This sequence encodes CVSLGTSRLYNEQFF.

This clonotype was picked up many times. V and J are TRBV4-3 and TRBJ2-5; D perhaps matches TRBD1 (6 bases). CDR1 and CDR2 (germline): LGHNA, YSLEER. The CDR3 covers 15 residues. Trimming took off 0 bases at V and 9 bases at J, with 17 bases between the two ends. The CDR3 region is CASSQERTVLGAQYF. The DNA of the CDR3 is TGCGCCAGCAGCCAAGAGAGGACAGTGCTTGGGGCCCAGTACTTC.

This clonotype has ten or more counts. The chain links TRBV4-3 to TRBJ2-1, with TRBD2 identical over 10 bases. The CDR3 is 14 amino acids. Germline V gene data show CDR1 as LGHNA and CDR2 as YSLEER. Trimming cost V 4 bases and J 9 bases; bases outside gene matches: 6. The CDR3 protein is CASSRIAGGSEQFF. DNA of the CDR3: TGCGCCAGCAGCCGGATAGCGGGGGGAAGTGAGCAGTTCTTC.

This clonotype was seen a few times. A much more abundant neighbour one base away suggests this may be a read error. The rearrangement uses TRBV20-1 and TRBJ2-7; possible D gene TRBD2, 5 bases. Trimming took off 6 bases at V and 7 bases at J, with 19 bases between the two ends. Germline assignment: CDR1 DFQATT and CDR2 SNEGSKA (reference sequence). The CDR3 is 13 residues long. The CDR3 DNA sequence: TGCAGTGCGCCGGGATCATCCTACAATGAGCAGTACTTC. As protein: CSAPGSSYNEQYF.

The table lists this clonotype with many counts. The chain employs TRBV20-1 and TRBJ1-2; TRBD1 matches at 8 bases. The J segment lost 5 bases and the V segment lost 6 bases, leaving 8 bases of the junction unmatched. In germline, CDR1 is DFQATT, CDR2 SNEGSKA (reference sequence). The CDR3 is 13 amino acids. This chain's CDR3 is CSAWDRTTYGYTF. The CDR3 DNA is TGCAGTGCCTGGGACAGGACTACGTATGGCTACACCTTC.

The chain employs TRBV3-1 and TRBJ1-1, with 8 bases aligning to TRBD1. CDR1 is LGHDT and CDR2 is YNNKEL in the germline V gene (reference sequence). V gave up 4 bases and J gave up 0 bases; unmatched junction bases: 10. This CDR3 is built from 17 residues. CDR3 protein: CASSPAQGAELNTEAFF. CDR3 nucleotides: TGTGCCAGCAGCCCAGCGCAGGGGGCGGAATTGAACACTGAAGCTTTCTTT.

This clonotype was detected ten times or more. J is TRBJ1-2 and V is TRBV5-4; 7 bases line up with TRBD1. Unmatched junction bases numbered 10, after V lost 6 bases and J lost 8 bases. Germline V gene data show CDR1 as SGHNT and CDR2 as YYREEE (reference sequence). The CDR3 consists of 13 residues. CDR3 residues: CASNLMTGKGYTF. The CDR3 nucleotides read TGTGCCAGCAACCTCATGACAGGGAAAGGCTACACCTTC.

This clonotype was detected ten times or more. The chain employs TRBV15 and TRBJ2-5; D is undetermined. Germline-derived CDR1 and CDR2 are LNHNV and YYDKDF (reference sequence). The CDR3 spans 16 residues. The V end lost 1 base, the J end lost 0 bases, and 12 bases lay between the germline ends. Here the CDR3 reads CATSRVTVVNQETQYF. In DNA form, the CDR3 reads TGTGCCACCAGCAGAGTCACCGTGGTGAACCAAGAGACCCAGTACTTC.

The DNA of the CDR3 is TGTGCCAGCAGCTTCCCGGGACAGGAGAACACTGAAGCTTTCTTT. Translated, it gives CASSFPGQENTEAFF. The chain has TRBV11-2 and TRBJ1-1; 8 nucleotides match TRBD1. Germline CDR1 SGHAT, CDR2 FQNNGV. This CDR3 contains 15 residues. Germline trimming cut 3 bases from V and 1 base from J; bases unmatched to any gene: 4.

There are many counts of this clonotype. The rearrangement uses TRBV20-1 and TRBJ2-1; D ambiguous. V lost 5 bases to trimming and J lost 0 bases, with 8 bases between them. Per germline, CDR1 DFQATT and CDR2 SNEGSKA (reference sequence). The CDR3 totals 13 residues. CDR3 bases: TGCAGTGCTGACCCGAGCTCCTACAATGAGCAGTTCTTC. It yields the protein CSADPSSYNEQFF.

Concerning this clonotype: A read error may be the cause here, since a much bigger clone is one base away. CDR3 region: CASSLGTESSYEQYV. CDR3 sequence (DNA): TGTGCCAGCAGCCTCGGGACAGAGAGCTCCTACGAGCAGTACGTC. The chain recombines TRBV11-2 with TRBJ2-7; TRBD1 matches at 7 bases. The CDR3 loop spans 15 amino acids. Trimming cost V 5 bases and J 0 bases; bases outside gene matches: 7. Per germline, CDR1 SGHAT and CDR2 FQNNGV.

In its sample, this clonotype was seen a few times. The genes are TRBV12-3 or TRBV12-4 and TRBJ1-2; D is possibly TRBD1 (6 bases). The length of the CDR3 is 14 residues. Trimming stripped 4 bases from V and 4 bases from J, with 13 bases between. The CDR3 DNA is TGTGCCAGCAGTTATCAGACAGGTGCCTATGGCTACACCTTC. It encodes CASSYQTGAYGYTF.

This chain uses TRBV14 with TRBJ2-1; TRBD1 matches 8 bases. The length of the CDR3 is 16 residues. From germline, CDR1 is SGHDN and CDR2 FVKESK. V lost 4 bases to trimming and J lost 10 bases; unmatched junction nucleotides: 15. CDR3 amino acids: CASSRFTGTGRWEQFF. DNA for the CDR3: TGTGCCAGCAGCCGGTTCACCGGGACAGGACGATGGGAGCAGTTCTTC.

In its sample, this clonotype was seen once. The CDR3 spells CSAMTPADTDTQYF. DNA of the CDR3: TGCAGTGCTATGACACCAGCGGACACAGATACGCAGTATTTT. V is TRBV20-1 and J is TRBJ2-3, with D possibly being TRBD2 (5 bases). The CDR3 is made up of 14 amino acids. Germline V gene sequence: CDR1 DFQATT, CDR2 SNEGSKA (reference sequence). The germline V and J ends were trimmed by 4 bases and 2 bases, with 13 bases remaining between them.

This clonotype was counted ten times or more. J is TRBJ2-4 and V is TRBV6-2 or TRBV6-3; maybe TRBD1 (7 bases). V lost 0 bases and J 3 bases, leaving 18 bases between the germline ends. Germline assignment: CDR1 MNHEY and CDR2 SVGEGT. This CDR3 has 18 amino acids. This CDR3 reads CASSYSISAGTVKNIQYF. CDR3 DNA sequence: TGTGCCAGCAGTTACTCGATATCCGCGGGGACAGTCAAAAACATTCAGTACTTC.

This rearrangement joins TRBV20-1 to TRBJ1-4; possible D gene TRBD1, 6 bases. V lost 4 bases to trimming and J lost 5 bases, with 14 bases between them. Germline values: CDR1 DFQATT, CDR2 SNEGSKA (reference sequence). The CDR3 contains 14 residues. Here the CDR3 DNA reads TGCAGTGCTACACCGGGACAAAGAAATGAAAAACTGTTTTTT. Amino acid sequence: CSATPGQRNEKLFF.

The chain combines TRBV24-1 with TRBJ2-5, with TRBD1 identical over 9 bases. In germline, CDR1 is KGHDR, CDR2 SFDVKD. Unmatched junction bases numbered 12, after V lost 5 bases and J lost 3 bases. The CDR3 contains 17 residues. This chain's CDR3 is CATSARRQGGLEETQYF. The CDR3 DNA is TGTGCCACCAGTGCCCGAAGACAGGGGGGTTTGGAAGAGACCCAGTACTTC.

This clonotype occurred once. A read error is possible here, since a much larger clone lies one base away. The chain has TRBV14 and TRBJ2-3; 9 bases agree with TRBD2. J lost 4 bases, V lost 3 bases, and 8 bases had no gene match. CDR3 length equals 16 residues. CDR1 SGHDN and CDR2 FVKESK come from the germline V gene. CDR3 in DNA: TGTGCCAGCAGCCACCCAGGACTAGCGATATCAGATACGCAGTATTTT. This gives the protein CASSHPGLAISDTQYF. Filled out from reference TRBV14 and TRBJ2-3, the complete variable domain reads EAGVTQFPSHSVIEKGQTVTLRCDPISGHDNLYWYRRVMGKEIKFLLHFVKESKQDESGMPNNRFLAERTGGTYSTLKVQPAELEDSGVYFCASSHPGLAISDTQYFGPGTRLTVL.

This clonotype was observed at least ten times. This chain uses TRBV12-3 or TRBV12-4 with TRBJ1-5; D is possibly TRBD1 (6 bases). Trimming removed 3 bases from V and 0 bases from J, with 9 bases in between. This CDR3 region has 15 residues. The CDR3 sequence: CASSFGGNSNQPQHF. In DNA form, the CDR3 reads TGTGCCAGCAGTTTTGGGGGCAATAGCAATCAGCCCCAGCATTTT.

This clonotype was seen at least ten times. V and J are TRBV29-1 and TRBJ2-7, with 7 nucleotides matching TRBD1. In germline, CDR1 is SQVTM, CDR2 ANQGSEA. The ends lost 4 bases at V and 1 base at J; junction bases unmatched: 7. The CDR3 contains 14 residues. CDR3 nucleotide sequence: TGCAGCGTTGGCAAGACAGGGAGTTCCTACGAGCAGTACTTC. Its translation: CSVGKTGSSYEQYF.

This clonotype occurred many times. The chain has TRBV12-3 or TRBV12-4 and TRBJ2-1; TRBD2 matches at 11 bases. The CDR3 runs to 16 residues. V shed 3 bases and J 4 bases; nucleotides not matched to a gene: 5. CDR3 in DNA: TGTGCCAGCAGTTTTGAGGGGACTAGCGGTTACAATGAGCAGTTCTTC. It translates to CASSFEGTSGYNEQFF.

This chain uses TRBV2 with TRBJ2-2, with D tentatively TRBD1 (6 bases). The CDR3 is 15 amino acids. Trimming removed 7 bases at V and 0 bases at J, with 12 bases between. CDR1 and CDR2 from the germline V gene are SNHLY and FYNNEI. The DNA of the CDR3 is TGTGCCAGCAAGCGGACAGATTCGAACACCGGGGAGCTGTTTTTT. Translated, it gives CASKRTDSNTGELFF.

This clonotype was counted a few times. CDR3 in DNA: TGCAGTGCTAGGGGGAGGGGGGGAGGCTTACTGGACAATGAGCAGTTCTTC. Its translation: CSARGRGGGLLDNEQFF. This chain joins TRBV20-1 and TRBJ2-1; maybe TRBD2 (7 bases). Germline V gene sequence: CDR1 DFQATT, CDR2 SNEGSKA (reference sequence). Trimming shortened V by 3 bases and J by 5 bases, and 23 bases separated the two germline ends. CDR3 length: 17 residues.

The table lists this clonotype with many counts. The genes are TRBV12-3 or TRBV12-4 and TRBJ2-3; 7 bases fit TRBD1. This CDR3 has 15 amino acids. The V and J ends lost 2 bases and 3 bases, in that order; junction bases with no gene match: 5. CDR3 coding DNA: TGTGCCAGCAGTTTAATGACAGGGACGACAGATACGCAGTATTTT. Its translation is CASSLMTGTTDTQYF.

Many counts were recorded for this clonotype. The DNA of the CDR3 is TGCAGTGCTAGGGTTTATAAGGATGGCTACACCTTC. Amino acid sequence: CSARVYKDGYTF. This chain links TRBV20-1 with TRBJ1-2; no clear D gene. CDR1 and CDR2 from the germline V gene are DFQATT and SNEGSKA (reference sequence). The CDR3 consists of 12 residues. V lost 3 bases to trimming and J lost 6 bases, with 11 bases between them.

This clonotype was counted many times. V and J are TRBV3-1 and TRBJ2-7; no clear D. The CDR3 runs 14 residues. Germline V lookup: CDR1 LGHDT, CDR2 YNNKEL (reference sequence). The ends were cut back, 4 bases at V and 2 bases at J, with 12 bases in the middle. CDR3 in DNA: TGTGCCAGCAGCCGGCAGGAAAGGCCCTACGAGCAGTACTTC. As protein: CASSRQERPYEQYF.

Concerning this clonotype: One junction end does not reproduce the germline sequence, and a read error may be involved. In DNA, the CDR3 is TGTGCCGGCAGCTCAACAGGCAGCAATCAGCCCCAGCATTTT. This codes for CAGSSTGSNQPQHF. The chain employs TRBV6-2 or TRBV6-3 and TRBJ1-5; possible D gene TRBD1, 5 bases. Per the germline V gene, CDR1 is MNHEY and CDR2 is SVGEGT. This CDR3 has 14 residues.

Details on this clonotype: An end of the junction differs from the germline gene, which may be a read error. The chain carries TRBV7-9 and TRBJ2-1; D ambiguous. This CDR3 spans 11 amino acids. Germline CDR1 SEHNR, CDR2 FQNEAQ (reference sequence). The CDR3 is CASSSPEEQFF. The CDR3 DNA follows: TGCGCCAGCAGCTCCCCAGAAGAGCAGTTCTTC.